This is a list of T cell receptor beta chains from one sample in a study of T cells in Graves' hyperthyroidism and ophthalmopathy. A single record per CDR3 protein comes from TCRdb applying MiXCR to the multiplex PCR reads. Here the sample spans around 500,000 distinct CDR3 sequences, roughly 22% being singletons. The material sequenced was blood. The source is a woman aged 70-85 years with Graves' ophthalmopathy. Both conserved end residues are part of each CDR3. The D gene is left open where the match is weak. For some rows the clone size is stated as once, few or many, or as a class when expanded; others skip it.

v_call,clone_size,j_call,d_call,cdr3_nt,cdr3_aa
TRBV10-3,few,TRBJ2-5,TRBD2,TGTGCCATCAGTGCGGGACTAGCGGGAGGGAAGACCCAGTACTTC,CAISAGLAGGKTQYF
TRBV6-1,many,TRBJ1-2,.,TGTGCCAGCAGTGAACGAACAGCCTATGGCTACACCTTC,CASSERTAYGYTF
TRBV20-1,few,TRBJ1-2,.,TGCAGTGCTAGAATGGGGGATTTTCACTATGGCTACACCTTC,CSARMGDFHYGYTF
TRBV9,few,TRBJ2-1,TRBD2,TGTGCCAGCAGCGAGAGCGGGAGCTCCTACAATGAGCAGTTCTTC,CASSESGSSYNEQFF
TRBV5-1,few,TRBJ2-3,.,TGCGCCAGCAGCTTGTTGGAACCAGATACGCAGTATTTT,CASSLLEPDTQYF
TRBV30,.,TRBJ1-2,.,TGTGCCTGGAGTACCCAGGACTCGGCGGGCTACACCTTC,CAWSTQDSAGYTF
TRBV5-4,once,TRBJ1-1,TRBD1,TGTGCCAGCAGCCTGCCACAGGGGGCGAACACTGAAGCTTTCTTT,CASSLPQGANTEAFF
TRBV27,.,TRBJ1-1,.,TGTGCCAGCAGGGCGGGGGGGTATACTGAAGCTTTCTTT,CASRAGGYTEAFF
TRBV3-1,.,TRBJ1-1,.,TGTGCCAGCAGCCAAGAGACATCTAACACTGAAGCTTTCTTT,CASSQETSNTEAFF
TRBV10-3,few,TRBJ2-1,TRBD2,TGTGCCATCAGTGAGTCGAGAGTACTAGCGGGAGCAGATGAGCAGTTCTTC,CAISESRVLAGADEQFF
TRBV12-3/TRBV12-4,many,TRBJ1-3,.,TGTGCCAGCAGTCAAGGGGGTGCTGTGGACACCATATATTTT,CASSQGGAVDTIYF
TRBV20-1,.,TRBJ2-5,.,TGCAGTGCTAGAAATCCCAGCGTGGAGACCCAGTACTTC,CSARNPSVETQYF
TRBV18,few,TRBJ1-2,TRBD1,TGTGCCAGCTCACCAGAGGGGGCCTATGGCTACACCTTC,CASSPEGAYGYTF
TRBV11-2,.,TRBJ2-2,.,TGTGCCAGCAGCCCTACAGGGTTGGGCGGGGAGCTGTTTTTT,CASSPTGLGGELFF
TRBV6-2/TRBV6-3,.,TRBJ1-2,TRBD1,TGTGCCAGCAGTAACAGAGACAGGGGTGCGGATGGCTACACCTTC,CASSNRDRGADGYTF
TRBV5-1,many,TRBJ2-7,TRBD2,TGCGCCAGCAGCCTCCCGATCCTAGCGGGAGGGCCCTCCTACGAGCAGTACTTC,CASSLPILAGGPSYEQYF
TRBV30,.,TRBJ1-5,.,TGTGCCTGGAGTGTTGCCGGGTTCCAGCCCCAGCATTTT,CAWSVAGFQPQHF
TRBV10-2,.,TRBJ1-5,TRBD1,TGCGCCAGCAGGGGGACAGAGAGCAGCAATCAGCCCCAGCATTTT,CASRGTESSNQPQHF
TRBV29-1,.,TRBJ1-6,.,TGCAGCGTTGGTCAGGGGAATAATTCACCCCTCCACTTT,CSVGQGNNSPLHF
TRBV9,few,TRBJ2-3,.,TGTGCCAGCAGCGGTCCCTCAATTCAGCAGTATTTT,CASSGPSIQQYF
TRBV6-5,many,TRBJ2-7,.,TGTGCCAGCAGCAAAAGGGCGGGGAGGTCTAGCGAGCAGTACTTC,CASSKRAGRSSEQYF